The rows below give T cell receptor beta chains drawn from one sample of a study of blood T cell repertoires in COVID-19. Produced via immunoSEQ multiplex PCR; TCRdb's table is partial and in-frame only. The sample carries over 300,000 clones, 87% recorded once. The sample comprised PBMCs or T cells enriched from blood (not recorded which). The receptors stem from a woman aged 25 to 45 who had recovered from COVID-19. CDR3s include the opening cysteine and the closing phenylalanine or tryptophan. Fields, in order: V gene, J gene, CDR3 protein.

V: TRBV27
J: TRBJ1-5
CDR3: CASRQGTHEYQPQHF

V: TRBV30
J: TRBJ2-7
CDR3: CAWTGTGGAGEQYF

V: TRBV7-9
J: TRBJ2-5
CDR3: CASSFTRTSRGETQYF

V: TRBV10-3
J: TRBJ1-1
CDR3: CAIRGGQGADEAFF

V: TRBV12-3/TRBV12-4
J: TRBJ1-2
CDR3: CASSRQGSYGYTF

V: TRBV9
J: TRBJ2-2
CDR3: CASSVVVAGGRTGELFF

V: TRBV7-9
J: TRBJ1-5
CDR3: CASSLEGMSNQPQHF

V: TRBV18
J: TRBJ2-3
CDR3: CASSLTGATDTQYF

V: TRBV7-9
J: TRBJ1-4
CDR3: CASSPVGRGNEKLFF

V: TRBV27
J: TRBJ1-1
CDR3: CASSTTGMNTEAFF

V: TRBV4-1
J: TRBJ1-3
CDR3: CASSQSPGAGNTIYF

V: TRBV30
J: TRBJ2-5
CDR3: CAWSAVLTETQYF

V: TRBV19
J: TRBJ2-7
CDR3: CASSTTGTLSSYEQYF

V: TRBV18
J: TRBJ1-2
CDR3: CASSPPTTFNYGYTF

V: TRBV7-2
J: TRBJ2-1
CDR3: CASSPRQRTARGEQFF

V: TRBV19
J: TRBJ1-3
CDR3: CASSIPGVGSGNTIYF

V: TRBV7-9
J: TRBJ1-1
CDR3: CASSLGQVFTEAFF

V: TRBV14
J: TRBJ1-1
CDR3: CASSRLQTNTEAFF

V: TRBV7-8
J: TRBJ2-1
CDR3: CASSSRFNGQGYEQFF

V: TRBV5-1
J: TRBJ1-2
CDR3: CASSLVGQGARDGYTF

V: TRBV19
J: TRBJ1-1
CDR3: CASSIGGAPRAFF

V: TRBV2
J: TRBJ1-4
CDR3: CASSGRGREKLFF

V: TRBV18
J: TRBJ2-3
CDR3: CASSQLRSTDTQYF

V: TRBV18
J: TRBJ1-2
CDR3: CASSTTGGGGYTF

V: TRBV5-1
J: TRBJ2-7
CDR3: CASRLTGVPTYEQYF

V: TRBV18
J: TRBJ1-2
CDR3: CASSPLEGFYTF

V: TRBV15
J: TRBJ1-2
CDR3: CATSRETGGGYGYTF

V: TRBV6-5
J: TRBJ1-2
CDR3: CASRWAGYGYTF

V: TRBV19
J: TRBJ1-1
CDR3: CASSRVDTEAFF

V: TRBV9
J: TRBJ1-1
CDR3: CASSFSGGETEAFF

V: TRBV5-6
J: TRBJ2-7
CDR3: CASSLDDRGSYEQYF

V: TRBV15
J: TRBJ2-3
CDR3: CATSETGTGGTQYF

V: TRBV5-1
J: TRBJ1-6
CDR3: CASSPGNNSPLHF

V: TRBV19
J: TRBJ1-1
CDR3: CASSIPGQGARVTEAFF

V: TRBV4-2
J: TRBJ2-7
CDR3: CASSPGLGVYEQYF

V: TRBV6-5
J: TRBJ1-2
CDR3: CASRNRDSVLYGYTF

V: TRBV30
J: TRBJ1-2
CDR3: CAWSTGTGHFGYTF

V: TRBV3-1/TRBV3-2
J: TRBJ2-7
CDR3: CASSPGTGDEQYF

V: TRBV5-1
J: TRBJ1-5
CDR3: CASSPGDSNQPQHF

V: TRBV10-2
J: TRBJ1-1
CDR3: CASSDRVNTEAFF

V: TRBV7-6
J: TRBJ1-3
CDR3: CASSLHVGWGENTIYF

V: TRBV9
J: TRBJ2-1
CDR3: CASSVNQDGVAYNEQFF

V: TRBV19
J: TRBJ2-1
CDR3: CASNKQGYNEQFF

V: TRBV7-2
J: TRBJ1-2
CDR3: CASSLRGQGYGGYTF

V: TRBV4-1
J: TRBJ2-3
CDR3: CASSQEDRGFGTDTQYF

V: TRBV19
J: TRBJ1-2
CDR3: CASSIEQGSDGYTF

V: TRBV19
J: TRBJ2-3
CDR3: CASRLAGAPTDTQYF

V: TRBV6-5
J: TRBJ1-1
CDR3: CASSRTIVQTTAFF

V: TRBV29-1
J: TRBJ1-1
CDR3: CSVVLAGVNTEAFF

V: TRBV7-3
J: TRBJ2-3
CDR3: CASSLPTSGADTQYF

V: TRBV5-1
J: TRBJ2-7
CDR3: CASSLGGSGYEQYF

V: TRBV7-6
J: TRBJ2-5
CDR3: CASSPPSETQYF

V: TRBV21-1
J: TRBJ2-5
CDR3: CASVFSGGAIETQYF

V: TRBV7-2
J: TRBJ1-5
CDR3: CASSLEQLNNQPQHF

V: TRBV7-3
J: TRBJ1-3
CDR3: CASSLTGAEDTIYF

V: TRBV6-1
J: TRBJ1-5
CDR3: CASSEEGTTLNQPQHF

V: TRBV18
J: TRBJ1-1
CDR3: CASSPKEGTEAFF